This note documents a single TCR beta chain sequence. The sample originates from a study of T cells in Graves' hyperthyroidism and ophthalmopathy. Graves' hyperthyroidism without ophthalmopathy progression within 18 months was termed stable. This CDR3 comprises 11 residues. Germline V gene data show CDR1 as SGHRS and CDR2 as YFSETQ. V lost 3 bases, J lost 1 base, and 1 base lay in between. Amplification of TCR beta CDR3 regions was performed using RNA transcripts as template. First-round RT-PCR targeting the TCR CDR3 was performed with the HTBI primer set. TCRdb used MiXCR to reprocess the multiplex PCR reads, holding one entry per CDR3 protein. In the table there are some 510,000 distinct CDR3 sequences, 46% of which are singletons.

The chain is built from TRBV5-1 and TRBJ2-5; D is unclear. This receptor was taken from a woman between 18 and 30 years old with Graves' hyperthyroidism. The sequenced sample consisted of peripheral blood or thyroid tissue (not recorded which). This chain's CDR3 is CASSCQETQYF. CDR3 DNA: TGCGCCAGCAGCTGCCAAGAGACCCAGTACTTC.